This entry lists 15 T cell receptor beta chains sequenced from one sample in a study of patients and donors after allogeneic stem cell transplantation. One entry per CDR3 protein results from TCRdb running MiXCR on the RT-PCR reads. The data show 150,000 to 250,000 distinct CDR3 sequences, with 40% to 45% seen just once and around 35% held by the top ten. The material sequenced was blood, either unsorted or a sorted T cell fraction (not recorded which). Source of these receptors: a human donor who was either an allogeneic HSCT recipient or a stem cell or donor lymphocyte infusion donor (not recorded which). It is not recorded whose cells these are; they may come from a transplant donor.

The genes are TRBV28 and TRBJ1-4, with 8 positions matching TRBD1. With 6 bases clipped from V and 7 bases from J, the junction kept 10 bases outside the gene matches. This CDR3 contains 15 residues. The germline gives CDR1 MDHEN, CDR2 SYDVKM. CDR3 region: CASRPSDREGEKLFF. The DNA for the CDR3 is TGTGCCAGCAGACCATCGGACAGGGAAGGTGAAAAACTGTTTTTT.

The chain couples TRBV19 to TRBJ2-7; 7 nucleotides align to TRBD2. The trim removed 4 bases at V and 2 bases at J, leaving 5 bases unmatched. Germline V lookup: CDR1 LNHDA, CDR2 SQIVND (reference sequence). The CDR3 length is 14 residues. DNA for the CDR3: TGTGCCAGTAGTACGGTGCTAGCGGCCTACGAGCAGTACTTC. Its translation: CASSTVLAAYEQYF.

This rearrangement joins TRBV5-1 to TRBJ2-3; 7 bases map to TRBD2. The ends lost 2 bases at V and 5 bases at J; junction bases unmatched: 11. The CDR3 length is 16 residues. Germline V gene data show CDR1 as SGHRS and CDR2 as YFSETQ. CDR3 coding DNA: TGCGCCAGCAGCTTTTTTGGGACTAAGGGCAGAGATACGCAGTATTTT. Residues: CASSFFGTKGRDTQYF.

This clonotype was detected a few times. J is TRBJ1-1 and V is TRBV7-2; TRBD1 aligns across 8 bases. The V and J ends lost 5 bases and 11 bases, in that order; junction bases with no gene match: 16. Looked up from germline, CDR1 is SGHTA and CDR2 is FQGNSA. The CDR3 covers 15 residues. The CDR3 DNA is TGTGCCAGCAGCCCCGGGGGAACGGGGACAGGTTGGGCTTTCTTT. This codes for CASSPGGTGTGWAFF.

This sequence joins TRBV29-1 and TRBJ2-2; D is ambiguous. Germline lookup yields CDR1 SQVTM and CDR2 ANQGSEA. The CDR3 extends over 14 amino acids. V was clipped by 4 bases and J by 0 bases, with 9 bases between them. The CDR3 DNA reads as TGCAGCGTTGTAGGCCAGGCGAACACCGGGGAGCTGTTTTTT. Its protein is CSVVGQANTGELFF.

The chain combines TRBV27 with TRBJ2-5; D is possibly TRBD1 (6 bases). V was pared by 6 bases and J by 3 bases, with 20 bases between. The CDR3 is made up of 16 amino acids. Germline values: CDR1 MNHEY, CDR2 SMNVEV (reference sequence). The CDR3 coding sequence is TGTGCCAGCAGGCGGCCGGCAGGGGTACGCAAAGAGACCCAGTACTTC. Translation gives CASRRPAGVRKETQYF.

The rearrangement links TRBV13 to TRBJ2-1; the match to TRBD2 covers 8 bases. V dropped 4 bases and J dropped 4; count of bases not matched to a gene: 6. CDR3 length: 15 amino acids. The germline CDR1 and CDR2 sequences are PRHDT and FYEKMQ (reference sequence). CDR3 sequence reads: CASSSGLENYNEQFF. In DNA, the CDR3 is TGTGCCAGCAGCTCGGGACTAGAGAATTACAATGAGCAGTTCTTC.

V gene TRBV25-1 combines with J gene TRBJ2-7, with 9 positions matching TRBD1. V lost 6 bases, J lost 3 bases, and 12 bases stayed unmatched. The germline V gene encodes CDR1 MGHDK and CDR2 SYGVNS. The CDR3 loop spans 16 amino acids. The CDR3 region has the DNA TGTGCCAGCAGCTCACAGGGGGCAAAAAGGGGCTACGAGCAGTACTTC. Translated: CASSSQGAKRGYEQYF.

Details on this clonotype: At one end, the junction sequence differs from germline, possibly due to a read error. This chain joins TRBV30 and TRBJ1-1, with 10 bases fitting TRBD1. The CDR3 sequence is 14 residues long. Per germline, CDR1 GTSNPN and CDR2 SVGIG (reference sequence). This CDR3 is CVWSSGTGEVEAFF. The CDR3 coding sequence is TGTGTCTGGAGTTCCGGGACAGGGGAGGTTGAAGCTTTCTTT.

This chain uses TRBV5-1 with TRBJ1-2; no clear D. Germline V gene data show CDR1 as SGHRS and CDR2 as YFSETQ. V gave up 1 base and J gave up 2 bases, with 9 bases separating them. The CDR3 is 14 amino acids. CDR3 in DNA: TGCGCCAGCAGCTTGCGGACGGGAAACTATGGCTACACCTTC. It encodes CASSLRTGNYGYTF.

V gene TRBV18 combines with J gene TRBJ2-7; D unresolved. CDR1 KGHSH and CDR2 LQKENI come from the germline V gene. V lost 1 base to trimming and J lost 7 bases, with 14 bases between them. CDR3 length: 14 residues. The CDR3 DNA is TGTGCCAGCTCACCACTGAAAATATTACGGGAGCAGTACTTC. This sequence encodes CASSPLKILREQYF.

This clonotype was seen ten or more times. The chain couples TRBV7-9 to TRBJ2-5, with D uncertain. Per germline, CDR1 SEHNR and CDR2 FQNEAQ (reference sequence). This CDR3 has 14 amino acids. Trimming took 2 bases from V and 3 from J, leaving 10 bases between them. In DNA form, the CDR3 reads TGTGCCAGCAGCTTACAAGGCGGAAAAGAGACCCAGTACTTC. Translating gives CASSLQGGKETQYF. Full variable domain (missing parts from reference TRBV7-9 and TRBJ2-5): DTGVSQNPRHKITKRGQNVTFRCDPISEHNRLYWYRQTLGQGPEFLTYFQNEAQLEKSRLLSDRFSAERPKGSFSTLEIQRTEQGDSAMYLCASSLQGGKETQYFGPGTRLLVL.

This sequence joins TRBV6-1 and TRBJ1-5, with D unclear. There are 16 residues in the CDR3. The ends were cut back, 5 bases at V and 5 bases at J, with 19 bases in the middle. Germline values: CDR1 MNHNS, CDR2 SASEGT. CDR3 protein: CASSPRSWVLDQPQHF. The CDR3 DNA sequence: TGTGCCAGCAGTCCTAGATCTTGGGTCTTAGATCAGCCCCAGCATTTT.

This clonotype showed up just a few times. CDR3 loop: CSGSKGTEAFF. CDR3 bases: TGCAGCGGTTCTAAGGGCACTGAAGCTTTCTTT. The V and J genes are TRBV29-1 and TRBJ1-1; no firm D call. Trimming took off 7 bases at V and 4 bases at J, with 10 bases between the two ends. Germline V CDR1 and CDR2: SQVTM, ANQGSEA. This CDR3 is built from 11 residues.

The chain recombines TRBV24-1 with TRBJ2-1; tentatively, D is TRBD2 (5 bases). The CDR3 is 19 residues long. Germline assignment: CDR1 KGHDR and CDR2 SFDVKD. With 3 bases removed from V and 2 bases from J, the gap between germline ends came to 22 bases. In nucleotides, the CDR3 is TGTGCCACCAGTGATGCCCGCCCGACCAGCGGAAAAACCTACAATGAGCAGTTCTTC. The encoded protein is CATSDARPTSGKTYNEQFF.